A selection of T cell receptor beta chains follows, all from one sample in a study of CD8 T cells in ankylosing spondylitis. TCRdb independently ran MiXCR on the 5' RACE reads; one entry per CDR3 protein. The table has 250,000 to 350,000 distinct CDR3 sequences, 20% to 25% seen once. The sequenced sample consisted of blood, either unsorted or a sorted T cell fraction (not recorded which). Source of these receptors: a female donor with ankylosing spondylitis or in good health (not recorded which). Both conserved end residues are part of each CDR3. The order of the fields is clone size, D gene, V gene, J gene, CDR3 protein, CDR3 DNA. D genes are given only for firm matches. The size field is filled for only some rows; it gives once, few, many or a size class.

>NA|TRBD1|TRBV11-1|TRBJ1-2
CASSRSPGQALRGYGYTF
TGTGCCAGCAGCCGAAGCCCGGGACAGGCTCTTAGAGGATATGGCTACACCTTC
>many|NA|TRBV25-1|TRBJ2-2
CASKGTGIGGELFF
TGTGCCAGCAAAGGAACAGGGATTGGGGGGGAGCTGTTTTTT
>many|NA|TRBV29-1|TRBJ2-3
CSVEAQGVTDTQYF
TGCAGCGTTGAGGCACAGGGCGTTACAGATACGCAGTATTTT
>NA|NA|TRBV6-1|TRBJ1-4
CAIGRAGGEKLFF
TGTGCCATCGGCCGGGCCGGGGGGGAAAAACTGTTTTTT
>NA|TRBD1|TRBV5-4|TRBJ2-4
CASSLEVGGNIQYF
TGTGCCAGCAGCTTGGAAGTAGGGGGCAACATTCAGTACTTC
>few|TRBD2|TRBV6-1|TRBJ2-3
CASSTRTSSRRQYF
TGTGCCAGCAGTACCCGGACTAGCTCGCGCCGGCAGTATTTT
>few|NA|TRBV12-3/TRBV12-4|TRBJ1-5
CASSSEGPLNQPQHF
TGTGCCAGCAGTTCTGAGGGACCGCTCAATCAGCCCCAGCATTTT
>NA|NA|TRBV12-3/TRBV12-4|TRBJ1-1
CASSFGEAREAFF
TGTGCCAGCAGTTTCGGGGAAGCAAGGGAAGCTTTCTTT
>NA|TRBD1|TRBV6-2/TRBV6-3|TRBJ2-1
CASGTGAGNEQFF
TGTGCCAGCGGGACAGGGGCAGGGAATGAGCAGTTCTTC
>NA|NA|TRBV6-5|TRBJ2-3
CASSYSPDGFTDTQYF
TGTGCCAGCAGTTACTCGCCGGACGGATTCACAGATACGCAGTATTTT
>NA|TRBD2|TRBV20-1|TRBJ2-5
CSAPKLGSGRMETQYF
TGCAGTGCTCCCAAGCTCGGTAGCGGGAGGATGGAGACCCAGTACTTC
>few|NA|TRBV5-1|TRBJ2-3
CASSLAPADTQYF
TGCGCCAGCAGCTTGGCCCCGGCAGATACGCAGTATTTT
>few|NA|TRBV24-1|TRBJ2-1
CATEYLNEQFF
TGTGCCACCGAGTATCTCAATGAGCAGTTCTTC
>many|NA|TRBV24-1|TRBJ2-5
CATSDSDTSQETQYF
TGTGCCACCAGTGACTCTGACACATCCCAAGAGACCCAGTACTTC
>NA|NA|TRBV7-8|TRBJ2-1
CASSFGRGQYNEQFF
TGTGCCAGCAGCTTCGGGCGAGGACAGTACAATGAGCAGTTCTTC
>few|NA|TRBV6-5|TRBJ1-5
CASSYKGGPQHF
TGTGCCAGCAGTTATAAGGGGGGGCCCCAGCATTTT
>many|TRBD1|TRBV12-3/TRBV12-4|TRBJ2-6
CASSVDRVVSGANVLTF
TGTGCCAGCAGCGTAGACAGGGTTGTATCGGGGGCCAACGTCCTGACTTTC
>NA|NA|TRBV5-5|TRBJ2-4
CASSLLDPLTNIQYF
TGTGCCAGCAGCTTGCTGGACCCGCTAACAAACATTCAGTACTTC
>few|NA|TRBV6-2/TRBV6-3|TRBJ1-2
CASSFETPNYGYTF
TGTGCCAGCAGTTTCGAGACACCTAACTATGGCTACACCTTC
>NA|TRBD1|TRBV7-9|TRBJ2-7
CASSPRQGWHEQYF
TGTGCCAGCAGCCCGAGACAGGGTTGGCACGAGCAGTACTTC
>NA|TRBD2|TRBV2|TRBJ2-1
CASSAFTGTSGTHEQFF
TGTGCCAGCAGTGCTTTCACCGGGACTAGCGGGACGCATGAGCAGTTCTTC
>many|NA|TRBV10-3|TRBJ1-3
CAISEVEGSGNTIYF
TGTGCCATCAGTGAGGTGGAGGGGAGTGGAAACACCATATATTTT
>many|TRBD2|TRBV12-3/TRBV12-4|TRBJ2-5
CASSFLAGGKRGETQYF
TGTGCCAGCAGTTTCTTAGCGGGAGGGAAAAGAGGAGAGACCCAGTACTTC
>few|NA|TRBV7-2|TRBJ1-3
CASSPSGGAGNTIYF
TGTGCCAGCAGCCCCTCGGGAGGCGCTGGAAACACCATATATTTT
>NA|TRBD1|TRBV2|TRBJ1-5
CASSDGDSHQPQHF
TGTGCCAGCAGTGATGGGGACAGTCATCAGCCCCAGCATTTT
>NA|NA|TRBV5-5|TRBJ1-1
CASSWLWGNTEAFF
TGTGCCAGCAGCTGGTTATGGGGCAACACTGAAGCTTTCTTT
>few|TRBD2|TRBV20-1|TRBJ2-7
CSAPDSGNFSYEQYF
TGCAGTGCCCCTGATAGCGGGAACTTCTCCTACGAGCAGTACTTC
>few|NA|TRBV12-3/TRBV12-4|TRBJ1-2
CASSFRREEGYTF
TGTGCCAGCAGTTTCCGCAGGGAAGAAGGCTACACCTTC
>NA|NA|TRBV7-9|TRBJ1-1
CASRPGVGSGYTEAFF
TGTGCCAGCAGACCCGGGGTTGGAAGCGGTTATACTGAAGCTTTCTTT
>NA|TRBD2|TRBV7-2|TRBJ2-7
CASSSLGGGSYEQYF
TGTGCCAGCAGCTCCCTTGGGGGGGGGTCCTACGAGCAGTACTTC
>NA|TRBD1|TRBV9|TRBJ1-6
CASSVEGAGSPLHF
TGTGCCAGCAGCGTAGAGGGGGCCGGTTCACCCCTCCACTTT
>few|NA|TRBV7-8|TRBJ2-2
CASSFRTSASGELFF
TGTGCCAGCAGCTTTCGGACCTCCGCCTCCGGGGAGCTGTTTTTT
>few|NA|TRBV4-3|TRBJ1-2
CASSQGEEANYGYTF
TGCGCCAGCAGCCAGGGCGAAGAGGCTAACTATGGCTACACCTTC
>NA|TRBD2|TRBV25-1|TRBJ2-7
CASSPSGRANEQYF
TGTGCCAGCAGTCCTAGCGGGAGGGCCAACGAGCAGTACTTC
>few|NA|TRBV29-1|TRBJ1-1
CSVARSNTEAFF
TGCAGCGTTGCCAGATCGAACACTGAAGCTTTCTTT
>few|TRBD2|TRBV3-1|TRBJ2-2
CASSQAVAGAMGNTGELFF
TGTGCCAGCAGCCAAGCTGTAGCGGGAGCAATGGGGAACACCGGGGAGCTGTTTTTT
>NA|TRBD1|TRBV24-1|TRBJ1-2
CATSDRTGAGYTF
TGTGCCACCAGTGACCGGACAGGTGCGGGCTACACCTTC
>few|NA|TRBV6-2/TRBV6-3|TRBJ2-2
CASSYSGANTGELFF
TGTGCCAGCAGTTACTCGGGTGCGAACACCGGGGAGCTGTTTTTT
>few|TRBD2|TRBV3-1|TRBJ2-1
CASSRLSSSGSIDEQFF
TGTGCCAGCAGCCGCCTGAGTTCTAGCGGGAGTATAGATGAGCAGTTCTTC